This T cell receptor (beta chain) was sequenced in a study of glioma-infiltrating T cells. The iRepertoire nested amplicon-rescue multiplex PCR amplified TCR alpha and beta CDR3s from RNA. Input was roughly 100-450 ng of tissue mRNA or PBMC total RNA. Each CDR3 protein is one row after TCRdb ran MiXCR on the multiplex PCR reads. Counted here are approximately 90,000 distinct CDR3 sequences, less than 30% occurring once; the ten biggest clones make up about 6.7%. The sample comprised glioma tissue, nonneoplastic brain tissue, or PBMCs (not recorded which). This TCR derives from a human donor with low-grade glioma or glioblastoma, undergoing nonglioma brain surgery, or in good health (not recorded which).

The CDR3 sequence: CASSPRTGSSYEQYF. The CDR3, as DNA: TGTGCCAGCAGTCCCCGGACTGGAAGCTCCTACGAGCAGTACTTC. J is TRBJ2-7 and V is TRBV12-3 or TRBV12-4; the D gene is possibly TRBD2 (5 bases). The CDR3 runs to 15 residues. V lost 5 bases and J 0 bases, leaving 14 bases between the germline ends.